This TCR beta chain was captured in a study of shared clonotypes between healthy human individuals. General study findings and limits: Compared with clonotypes that all four donors shared, non-shared clonotypes had lower generation probabilities.

Assay: immunoSEQ multiplex PCR; the TCRdb copy retains only in-frame clones and omits some. The sample has approximately 530,000 clones; roughly 95% are singletons. As to this clone: No antigen is known for it.

The clonotype originates from a woman younger than 45 in good health. Sequenced input: naive CD4+ T cells sorted from blood. The subset here: CD45RA+ positively selected.

The CDR3 DNA sequence: TGTGCCAGCAGTGAAACGGATAGCAATCAGCCCCAGCATTTT. Translation: CASSETDSNQPQHF. J is TRBJ1-5 and V is TRBV2; D gene uncertain. This CDR3 has 14 residues. In germline, CDR1 is SNHLY, CDR2 FYNNEI. V was shortened by 2 bases and J by 0 bases, with 5 bases between the two germline ends.